This is a list of T cell receptor beta chains from one sample in a study of shared clonotypes between healthy human individuals. Clones were sequenced by immunoSEQ multiplex PCR, and TCRdb holds only the in-frame ones, with some missing. The sample lists some 1 million clones; about 75% were seen once. Sequenced material: memory CD4+ T cells sorted from blood. These receptors were collected from a man aged 18 to 30 in good health. The CDR3 runs from the conserved cysteine through the conserved F or W. A D gene is named only where the DNA matches it firmly.

D gene	V gene	J gene	CDR3 protein
TRBD1	TRBV4-1	TRBJ1-1	CASSQDRQGGVMGTEAFF
NA	TRBV7-2	TRBJ2-3	CASSLGAGRTDTQYF
TRBD2	TRBV30	TRBJ2-7	CAWNREGLGEQYF
TRBD2	TRBV7-2	TRBJ2-7	CASSRTSGRIYEQYF
NA	TRBV6-5	TRBJ2-2	CASRTGTPTGELFF
NA	TRBV6-1	TRBJ1-1	CASSGQQGTEAFF
NA	TRBV29-1	NA	CSVSRPGSLYEQYF
NA	TRBV29-1	TRBJ1-2	CSVEDLGRVGYTF
NA	TRBV5-1	TRBJ1-2	CASTEGRDGYTF
NA	TRBV18	TRBJ2-1	CASSPTGGGSYNEQFF
NA	TRBV11-2	TRBJ2-1	CASSLMSSYNEQFF
TRBD2	TRBV19	TRBJ2-3	CASSRGLAADTQYF
NA	TRBV6-1	TRBJ1-4	CASSDRRGREKLFF
TRBD2	TRBV5-4	TRBJ2-1	CASSLVSAGDPSYNEQFF
TRBD1	TRBV7-2	TRBJ2-7	CASSLAWTGLSSYEQYF
NA	TRBV7-2	TRBJ1-5	CASSLALGFSNQPQHF
NA	TRBV9	TRBJ2-5	CASSQGTGQGQETQYF
NA	TRBV5-6	TRBJ1-2	CASSLKQNYGYTF
NA	TRBV18	TRBJ2-7	CASSPGQNLYEQYF
NA	TRBV5-1	TRBJ2-7	CASSLGTLDSYEQYF
NA	TRBV6-1	TRBJ2-5	CASNGGLTVETQYF
NA	TRBV5-1	TRBJ2-2	CASSSNPPSRRQRSGELFF
NA	TRBV5-1	TRBJ2-2	CASSSTGFQSGELFF
TRBD2	TRBV7-2	TRBJ2-1	CASSASGGPYNEQFF
NA	TRBV14	TRBJ2-1	CASSREYNEQFF
NA	TRBV10-3	TRBJ1-2	CAISVQEYGYTF
NA	TRBV4-1	TRBJ2-2	CASSQDPNSAALQLFF